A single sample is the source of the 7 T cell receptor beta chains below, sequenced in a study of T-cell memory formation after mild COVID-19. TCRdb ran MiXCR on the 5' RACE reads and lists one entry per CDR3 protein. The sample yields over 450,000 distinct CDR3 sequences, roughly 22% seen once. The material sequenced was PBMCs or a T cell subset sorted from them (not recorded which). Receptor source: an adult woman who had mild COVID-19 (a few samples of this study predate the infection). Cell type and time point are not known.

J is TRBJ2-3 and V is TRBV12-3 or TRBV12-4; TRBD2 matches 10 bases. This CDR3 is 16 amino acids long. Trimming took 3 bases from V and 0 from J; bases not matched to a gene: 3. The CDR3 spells CASSLYSGRSTDTQYF. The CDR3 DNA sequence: TGTGCCAGCAGTTTGTATAGCGGGAGGAGCACAGATACGCAGTATTTT.

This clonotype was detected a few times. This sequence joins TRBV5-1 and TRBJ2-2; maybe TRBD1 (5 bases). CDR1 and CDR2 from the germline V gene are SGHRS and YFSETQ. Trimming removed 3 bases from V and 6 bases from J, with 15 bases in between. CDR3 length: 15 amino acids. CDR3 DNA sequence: TGCGCCAGCAGCTCTCCGGCAACCAGGGCCGGGGAGCTGTTTTTT. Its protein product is CASSSPATRAGELFF. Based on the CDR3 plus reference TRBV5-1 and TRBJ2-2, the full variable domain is KAGVTQTPRYLIKTRGQQVTLSCSPISGHRSVSWYQQTPGQGLQFLFEYFSETQRNKGNFPGRFSGRQFSNSRSEMNVSTLELGDSALYLCASSSPATRAGELFFGEGSRLTVL.

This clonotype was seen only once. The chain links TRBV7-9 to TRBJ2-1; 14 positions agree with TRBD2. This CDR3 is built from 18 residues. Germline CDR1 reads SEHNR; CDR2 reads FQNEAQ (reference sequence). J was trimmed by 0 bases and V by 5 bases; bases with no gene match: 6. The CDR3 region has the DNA TGTGCCAGCAGCCCGGGACTAGCGGGAGCCGGCTCCTACAATGAGCAGTTCTTC. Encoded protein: CASSPGLAGAGSYNEQFF.

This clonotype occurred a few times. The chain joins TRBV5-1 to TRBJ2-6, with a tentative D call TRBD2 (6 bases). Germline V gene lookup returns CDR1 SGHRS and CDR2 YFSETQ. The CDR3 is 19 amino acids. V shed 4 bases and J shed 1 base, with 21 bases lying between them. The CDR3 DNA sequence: TGCGCCAGCAGCCCCCCCGAGGCCAGGGAGGAGTCTGGGGCCAACGTCCTGACTTTC. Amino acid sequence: CASSPPEAREESGANVLTF.

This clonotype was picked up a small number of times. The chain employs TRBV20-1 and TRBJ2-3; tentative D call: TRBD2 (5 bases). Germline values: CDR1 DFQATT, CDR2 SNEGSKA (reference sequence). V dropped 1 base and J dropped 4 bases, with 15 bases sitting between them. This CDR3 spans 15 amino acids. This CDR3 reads CSARGNRTLPDTQYF. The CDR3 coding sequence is TGCAGTGCTAGAGGGAACCGGACTCTCCCAGATACGCAGTATTTT.

The DNA for the CDR3 is TGTGCCAGCAGTTGGAACTATGGCTACACCTTC. Translating it yields CASSWNYGYTF. The genes are TRBV12-3 or TRBV12-4 and TRBJ1-2; no definite D call. The CDR3 covers 11 residues. V was trimmed by 4 bases and J by 2 bases, leaving 2 bases between them.

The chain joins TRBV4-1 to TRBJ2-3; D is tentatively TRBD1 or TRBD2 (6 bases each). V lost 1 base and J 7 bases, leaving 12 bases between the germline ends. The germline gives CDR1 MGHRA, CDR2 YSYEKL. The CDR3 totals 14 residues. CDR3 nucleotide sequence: TGCGCCAGCAGCCAAGTGGGGGGCACGAATACGCAGTATTTT. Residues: CASSQVGGTNTQYF.